The 9 T cell receptor beta chains below were found in one sample sequenced in a study of T cell responses to AZD1222 COVID-19 vaccine. Generated by immunoSEQ multiplex PCR, the TCRdb table keeps only in-frame clones and is missing some. This repertoire shows around 94,000 clones, approximately 84% found once; its top ten account for approximately 15%. The sequences come from peripheral blood, collected on day 0 of AZD1222 vaccination. These receptor sequences come from an adult in good health.

The gene calls are TRBV24-1 and TRBJ2-3; a weak D match, TRBD2 (6 bases). Germline CDR1 and CDR2: KGHDR and SFDVKD. The CDR3 is 15 residues long. V was trimmed by 4 bases and J by 6 bases, leaving 16 bases between them. CDR3 nucleotide sequence: TGTGCCACCAGTGAGTCCGGGACTCCGTCTGATACGCAGTATTTT. Translated, it gives CATSESGTPSDTQYF.

The rearrangement joins TRBV7-8 to TRBJ2-5; 11 nucleotides align to TRBD2. J was trimmed by 2 bases and V by 1 base; bases with no gene match: 6. Per the germline V gene, CDR1 is SGHVS and CDR2 is FQNEAQ. This CDR3 has 17 residues. CDR3 in DNA: TGTGCCAGCAGCTTAGTCCCTAGCGGGGGGACTCAAGAGACCCAGTACTTC. It is translated as CASSLVPSGGTQETQYF.

The chain uses TRBV19 and TRBJ2-6, with D perhaps given as TRBD1 or TRBD2 (5 bases each). The CDR3 is 15 residues long. Trimming stripped 6 bases from V and 4 bases from J, with 13 bases between. CDR1 and CDR2 from the germline V gene are LNHDA and SQIVND (reference sequence). CDR3 in DNA: TGTGCCAGTAGCCGAGGGGTGGCCGGGGCCAACGTCCTGACTTTC. It encodes CASSRGVAGANVLTF.

The chain couples TRBV15 to TRBJ1-3; D is uncertain. V was cut by 3 bases and J by 2 bases, with 5 bases left in between. The CDR3 runs to 13 residues. Germline-derived CDR1 and CDR2 are LNHNV and YYDKDF (reference sequence). Here the CDR3 reads CATSSSPGNTIYF. Written as DNA, the CDR3 is TGTGCCACCAGCAGCAGTCCTGGAAACACCATATATTTT.

This clone was seen only a few times. This chain connects TRBV30 to TRBJ1-6; TRBD1 might be the D (5 bases). V lost 3 bases to trimming and J lost 4 bases, with 16 bases between them. The CDR3 runs to 16 residues. Germline-derived CDR1 and CDR2 are GTSNPN and SVGIG (reference sequence). The CDR3 sequence: CAWRYLQGAYNSPLHF. In DNA form, the CDR3 reads TGTGCCTGGAGATACCTGCAGGGCGCGTATAATTCACCCCTCCACTTT.

Only one count was recorded for this clone. J is TRBJ2-5 and V is TRBV6-5; 10 nucleotides align to TRBD2. CDR3 length: 15 amino acids. Germline CDR1 and CDR2: MNHEY and SVGAGI. With 8 bases clipped from V and 2 bases from J, the junction kept 8 bases outside the gene matches. CDR3 nucleotides: TGTGCCAGCGAAAGTAGCGGGGGGACTCAAGAGACCCAGTACTTC. This sequence encodes CASESSGGTQETQYF.

The chain recombines TRBV4-1 with TRBJ1-6, with D unclear. With 0 bases removed from V and 10 bases from J, the gap between germline ends came to 10 bases. CDR1 and CDR2 from the germline V gene are MGHRA and YSYEKL. The CDR3 totals 14 residues. The CDR3 spells CASSQEAASSPLHF. DNA for the CDR3: TGCGCCAGCAGCCAAGAGGCGGCTAGCTCACCCCTCCACTTT.

The chain is built from TRBV5-6 and TRBJ1-6; D call uncertain. V lost 0 bases, J lost 4 bases, and 11 bases lay in between. CDR1 and CDR2 (germline): SGHDT, YYEEEE. CDR3 size: 16 residues. CDR3 sequence reads: CASSLGGLQYNSPLHF. As DNA, the CDR3 is TGTGCCAGCAGCTTGGGAGGGCTCCAGTATAATTCACCCCTCCACTTT. The full variable domain, completed using reference TRBV5-6 and TRBJ1-6, is DAGVTQSPTHLIKTRGQQVTLRCSPKSGHDTVSWYQQALGQGPQFIFQYYEEEERQRGNFPDRFSGHQFPNYSSELNVNALLLGDSALYLCASSLGGLQYNSPLHFGNGTRLTVT.

The J gene is TRBJ2-5, the V gene TRBV5-6; the D gene is possibly TRBD2 (5 bases). Trimming left V 2 bases short and J 7 bases short, with 15 bases between. The CDR3 spans 14 residues. Per germline, CDR1 SGHDT and CDR2 YYEEEE. CDR3 protein: CASSFGWLAGTQYF. Here the CDR3 DNA reads TGTGCCAGCAGCTTCGGTTGGCTAGCAGGGACCCAGTACTTC.